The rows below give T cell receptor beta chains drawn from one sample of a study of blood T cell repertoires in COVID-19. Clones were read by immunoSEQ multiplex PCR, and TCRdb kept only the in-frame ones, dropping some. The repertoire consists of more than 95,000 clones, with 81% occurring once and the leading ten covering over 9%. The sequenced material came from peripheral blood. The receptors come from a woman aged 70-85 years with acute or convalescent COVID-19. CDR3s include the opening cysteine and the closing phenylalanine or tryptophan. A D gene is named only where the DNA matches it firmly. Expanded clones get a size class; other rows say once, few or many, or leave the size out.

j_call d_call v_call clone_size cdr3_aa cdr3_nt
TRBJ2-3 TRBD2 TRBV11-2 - CASSFVSGFGDTQYF TGTGCCAGCAGCTTTGTTAGCGGGTTTGGAGATACGCAGTATTTT
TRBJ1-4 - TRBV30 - CAWSGGANEKLFF TGTGCCTGGAGTGGCGGAGCTAATGAAAAACTGTTTTTT
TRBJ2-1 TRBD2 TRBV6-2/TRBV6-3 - CASSNIAGVFVNEQFF TGTGCCAGCAGTAACATAGCGGGAGTTTTTGTCAATGAGCAGTTCTTC
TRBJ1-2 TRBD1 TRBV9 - CASSVEPGQGVYGYTF TGTGCCAGCAGCGTCGAACCCGGACAGGGCGTCTATGGCTACACCTTC
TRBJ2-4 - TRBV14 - CASSQVPGNIQYF TGTGCCAGCAGCCAAGTCCCCGGAAACATTCAGTACTTC
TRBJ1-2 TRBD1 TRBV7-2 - CASSLQGAGNYGYTF TGTGCCAGCAGCTTACAGGGGGCGGGGAACTATGGCTACACCTTC
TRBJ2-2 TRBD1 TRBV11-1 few CASSPRTGSAGELFF TGTGCCAGCAGCCCACGGACAGGGTCCGCCGGGGAGCTGTTTTTT
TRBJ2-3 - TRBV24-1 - CATSDATHHSTDTQYF TGTGCCACCAGTGATGCAACACATCATAGCACAGATACGCAGTATTTT
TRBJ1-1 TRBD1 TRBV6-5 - CASSNRDRRTEAFF TGTGCCAGCAGTAACCGGGACAGGAGGACTGAAGCTTTCTTT
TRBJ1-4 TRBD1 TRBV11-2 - CASSRQGVNEKLFF TGTGCCAGCAGCCGACAGGGGGTTAATGAAAAACTGTTTTTT
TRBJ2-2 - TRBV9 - CASSGGLTTGELFF TGTGCCAGCAGCGGGGGACTGACCACCGGGGAGCTGTTTTTT
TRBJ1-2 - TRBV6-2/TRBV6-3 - CASSFTPGARYTF TGTGCCAGCAGTTTTACCCCTGGGGCCCGCTACACCTTC
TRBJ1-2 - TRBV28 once CASSFGISGGDPLGGYTF TGTGCCAGCAGTTTTGGGATCTCCGGCGGGGATCCACTGGGGGGCTACACCTTC
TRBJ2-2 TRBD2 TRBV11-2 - CASSSGGWNTGELFF TGTGCCAGCAGCTCCGGGGGGTGGAACACCGGGGAGCTGTTTTTT
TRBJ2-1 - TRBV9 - CASSTHEAEQFF TGTGCCAGCAGCACGCACGAAGCTGAGCAGTTCTTC
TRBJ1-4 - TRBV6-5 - CASSSPGRVGEKLFF TGTGCCAGCAGTTCCCCGGGTCGGGTGGGTGAAAAACTGTTTTTT
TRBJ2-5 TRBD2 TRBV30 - CAWSAGGETQYF TGTGCCTGGAGTGCGGGGGGAGAGACCCAGTACTTC
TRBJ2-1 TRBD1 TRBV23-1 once CASSISPSGTGFELEQFF TGCGCCAGCAGTATTTCACCTTCCGGGACAGGGTTTGAACTTGAGCAGTTCTTC
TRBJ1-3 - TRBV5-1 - CASTPDGSVSGNTIYF TGCGCCAGCACCCCCGATGGCAGCGTCTCTGGAAACACCATATATTTT
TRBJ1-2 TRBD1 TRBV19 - CASSSLDRDYGYTF TGTGCCAGTAGTAGTCTCGACAGGGACTATGGCTACACCTTC
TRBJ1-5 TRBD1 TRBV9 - CASSVEAGGQPQHF TGTGCCAGCAGCGTTGAGGCAGGGGGTCAGCCCCAGCATTTT
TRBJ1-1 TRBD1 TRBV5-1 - CASSSRTGDNTEAFF TGCGCCAGCAGCTCCCGGACAGGAGATAACACTGAAGCTTTCTTT
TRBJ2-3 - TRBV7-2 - CASSVSGQVTDTQYF TGTGCCAGCAGTGTTTCAGGGCAGGTCACAGATACGCAGTATTTT
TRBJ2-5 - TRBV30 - CAWDRGWKETQYF TGTGCCTGGGATAGGGGCTGGAAAGAGACCCAGTACTTC
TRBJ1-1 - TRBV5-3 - CARSLEGDTEAFF TGTGCCAGAAGCTTGGAGGGGGACACTGAAGCTTTCTTT
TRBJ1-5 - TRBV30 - CAWSVQGNQPQHF TGTGCCTGGAGTGTTCAGGGGAATCAGCCCCAGCATTTT
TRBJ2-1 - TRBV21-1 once CASSSLAGSYNEQFF TGTGCCAGCAGCTCACTAGCGGGCTCCTACAATGAGCAGTTCTTC
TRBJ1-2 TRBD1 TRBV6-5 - CASTPDRGYGYTF TGTGCCAGCACCCCCGACAGGGGCTATGGCTACACCTTC
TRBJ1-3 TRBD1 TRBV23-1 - CASSQSTGTVSGNTIYF TGCGCCAGCAGTCAATCGACGGGGACAGTCTCTGGAAACACCATATATTTT
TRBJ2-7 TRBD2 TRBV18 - CASSSLAGDWDEQYF TGTGCCAGCTCATCGCTAGCGGGAGACTGGGACGAGCAGTACTTC
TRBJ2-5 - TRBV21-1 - CASSVRNSPKETQYF TGTGCCAGCAGCGTACGTAACAGTCCTAAAGAGACCCAGTACTTC
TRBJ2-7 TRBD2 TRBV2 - CASSGGLAGGYEQYF TGTGCCAGCAGCGGGGGACTAGCGGGGGGCTACGAGCAGTACTTC
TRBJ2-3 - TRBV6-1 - CASSESGIADTQYF TGTGCCAGCAGTGAATCAGGGATTGCAGATACGCAGTATTTT
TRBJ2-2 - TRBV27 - CASSLSTASHNTGELFF TGTGCCAGCAGTTTATCCACAGCCTCACATAACACCGGGGAGCTGTTTTTT
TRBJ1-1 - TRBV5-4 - CASSLVRGGNTEAFF TGTGCCAGCAGCTTGGTTCGAGGTGGGAACACTGAAGCTTTCTTT
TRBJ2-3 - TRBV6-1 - CASSEGRGLWLTDTQYF TGTGCCAGCAGTGAAGGGCGGGGGCTTTGGCTTACAGATACGCAGTATTTT
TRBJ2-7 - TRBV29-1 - CSVQGSYEQYF TGCAGCGTCCAGGGGTCCTACGAGCAGTACTTC
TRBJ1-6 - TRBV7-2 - CASSLEVTFLLSPLHF TGTGCCAGCAGCTTAGAAGTTACATTCCTCTTGTCGCCCCTCCACTTT
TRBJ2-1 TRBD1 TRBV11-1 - CASSGLRDRGQDEQFF TGTGCCAGCAGCGGACTCCGGGACAGGGGGCAGGATGAGCAGTTCTTC
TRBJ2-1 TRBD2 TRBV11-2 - CASRTLAEGDEQFF TGTGCCAGCAGAACACTAGCGGAGGGGGATGAGCAGTTCTTC